This is a list of T cell receptor beta chains from one sample in a study of T cell responses to AZD1222 COVID-19 vaccine. Assay: immunoSEQ multiplex PCR; the TCRdb copy retains only in-frame clones and omits some. This sample carries 120,000 to 150,000 clones, 70% to 90% of them seen once, and the ten largest clones take about 4.9%. The sequences come from peripheral blood, collected 28 days after the second dose of the MenACWY control vaccine. The origin of the receptors is an adult who received the MenACWY meningococcal vaccine as a control. CDR3s include the opening cysteine and the closing phenylalanine or tryptophan. D genes are given only for firm matches. Size is omitted from some rows. Given values are once, few, many or a class for expanded clones.

-	TRBV11-3	TRBJ2-7	-	12	CASSPTAYEQYF	TGTGCCAGCAGCCCGACAGCTTACGAGCAGTACTTC
-	TRBV11-3	TRBJ2-5	-	15	CASSLENEGSETQYF	TGTGCCAGCAGCTTAGAGAATGAAGGTTCGGAGACCCAGTACTTC
-	TRBV5-5	TRBJ2-2	-	15	CASSPITDNTGELFF	TGTGCCAGCAGCCCGATAACAGATAACACCGGGGAGCTGTTTTTT
-	TRBV18	TRBJ2-5	-	13	CASSRSLGETQYF	TGTGCCAGCTCCCGGTCATTAGGAGAGACCCAGTACTTC
-	TRBV3-1/TRBV3-2	TRBJ2-7	-	15	CASSPAPSYSYEQYF	TGTGCCAGCAGCCCCGCCCCCTCCTACTCCTACGAGCAGTACTTC
TRBD1	TRBV6-5	TRBJ1-2	-	15	CASRDRGLAGAGYTF	TGTGCCAGTCGGGACAGGGGGCTTGCAGGGGCTGGCTACACCTTC
TRBD1	TRBV6-5	TRBJ1-2	once	14	CASSLTGNNYGYTF	TGTGCCAGCAGTCTGACAGGGAACAACTATGGCTACACCTTC
-	TRBV5-4	TRBJ1-1	-	14	CASSLGGRNTEAFF	TGTGCCAGCAGCTTGGGGGGGCGGAACACTGAAGCTTTCTTT
-	TRBV15	TRBJ2-7	-	13	CATSRFRTYEQYF	TGTGCCACCAGCAGATTCCGGACGTACGAGCAGTACTTC
TRBD2	TRBV6-5	TRBJ2-3	-	15	CASSLSGGALNTQYF	TGTGCCAGCAGCTTAAGCGGGGGGGCCTTGAATACGCAGTATTTT
-	TRBV5-1	TRBJ1-6	-	14	CASSFREGHSPLHF	TGCGCCAGCAGCTTCCGGGAAGGTCATTCACCCCTCCACTTT
-	TRBV18	TRBJ1-2	-	14	CASSPDTASGGYTF	TGTGCCAGCTCACCGGACACAGCGTCGGGTGGCTACACCTTC
TRBD2	TRBV3-1/TRBV3-2	TRBJ2-5	-	16	CASTPTSGRAPETQYF	TGTGCCAGCACCCCAACTAGCGGGAGGGCCCCAGAGACCCAGTACTTC
-	TRBV7-3	TRBJ2-2	-	14	CASSRGTGPGELFF	TGTGCCAGCAGCAGAGGGACCGGGCCCGGGGAGCTGTTTTTT